These 28 T cell receptor beta chains were sequenced from one sample in a study of tumor-infiltrating lymphocytes in primary liver carcinoma. The input was 500 ng total RNA; TCR beta cDNA was made from it with a constant-region primer. Three nested multiplex PCR rounds, a slightly modified ARM-PCR, produced the libraries for TCR beta. Forward primers for TRBV1-TRBV30 and a C-beta reverse primer served the first two PCR rounds, at roughly 10 cycles each. TCRdb reprocessed the multiplex PCR reads with MiXCR, giving one entry per CDR3 protein. The sample lists some 87,000 distinct CDR3 sequences, just over 65% occurring once. Taking roughly 20-32 mg of unsorted bulk tissue, the authors co-extracted RNA and DNA. The sample was tumor-adjacent normal liver tissue. The receptors shown here come from a man aged 40-49 years with primary liver carcinoma and hepatitis B virus infection.

Worth noting for this clonotype: Compared with germline, one end of the junction differs, possibly owing to a read error. The chain has TRBV28 and TRBJ2-1; possibly TRBD1 for D (6 bases). This CDR3 has 14 amino acids. Per germline, CDR1 MDHEN and CDR2 SYDVKM. CDR3 in DNA: TGTGCCAGCAGCCCACCCAGGGGCTACAATGGGCAGTTCTTC. Translating it yields CASSPPRGYNGQFF.

This chain connects TRBV7-9 to TRBJ1-1; D is ambiguous. This CDR3 comprises 13 residues. V gave up 0 bases and J gave up 6 bases, with 8 bases separating them. Germline assignment: CDR1 SEHNR and CDR2 FQNEAQ (reference sequence). As DNA, the CDR3 is TGTGCCAGCAGCTTAGCGGGTATGGCTGAAGCTTTCTTT. Its protein product is CASSLAGMAEAFF.

This clonotype was counted at least ten times. The chain combines TRBV29-1 with TRBJ2-1; D gene ambiguous. Looked up from germline, CDR1 is SQVTM and CDR2 is ANQGSEA. V was trimmed by 0 bases and J by 10 bases, leaving 19 bases between them. The CDR3 runs to 15 residues. The CDR3 region has the DNA TGCAGCGTTGAAGATCCCAGGCGTTTGAGCTTGGAGCAGTTCTTC. It is translated as CSVEDPRRLSLEQFF.

Points on this clonotype: A much larger clone lies one base from this, so it may be a read error. The chain carries TRBV6-1 and TRBJ1-5; D is ambiguous. The end of the DNA is better explained by TRBJ2-3, so the J call may be wrong. The CDR3 length is 15 residues. CDR1 and CDR2 from the germline V gene are MNHNS and SASEGT. CDR3: CASSEGLWRNQPQYF. As DNA, the CDR3 is TGTGCCAGCAGTGAAGGGTTGTGGCGCAATCAGCCCCAGTATTTT.

This chain uses TRBV4-1 with TRBJ2-5; 9 bases agree with TRBD2. CDR1 and CDR2 (germline): MGHRA, YSYEKL. The CDR3 loop spans 16 amino acids. Written as DNA, the CDR3 is TGCGCAAACAGCCAAGATTTGGCGGGAGGGTTTGAGACCCAGTACTTC. As protein: CANSQDLAGGFETQYF.

Regarding this clonotype: The conserved final phenylalanine or tryptophan is absent from the CDR3, which likely points to a read error. The chain has TRBV11-2 and TRBJ2-7, with TRBD2 matching over 9 bases. Germline-derived CDR1 and CDR2 are SGHAT and FQNNGV. This CDR3 has 15 amino acids. Losses at the gene ends were 5 bases for V and 0 bases for J; bases not matched to a gene: 5. The CDR3 loop reads CASSPASGISYEQYS. For the CDR3, the DNA is TGTGCCAGCAGCCCAGCTAGCGGGATCTCCTACGAGCAGTACTCC.

The V gene is TRBV11-2, the J gene TRBJ2-5; D uncertain. Germline CDR1 and CDR2: SGHAT and FQNNGV. This CDR3 region has 13 residues. The CDR3 DNA reads TGTACCAACAGCTCGGGCCGCAGGAAGACCCAGTACTTC. This codes for CTNSSGRRKTQYF.

CDR3 sequence reads: CASSLRGPLEDYLTYEQYF. CDR3 bases: TGCGCCAGCAGCTTAAGGGGACCGCTCGAGGACTACCTAACCTACGAGCAGTACTTC. The chain uses TRBV5-1 and TRBJ2-7, with D possibly matching TRBD2 (6 bases). V gave up 2 bases and J gave up 2 bases, with 26 bases separating them. The CDR3 is 19 residues long. Germline V gene lookup returns CDR1 SGHRS and CDR2 YFSETQ.

This clonotype was seen a single time. The CDR3 loop is CASPPGLAFEQFF. CDR3 sequence (DNA): TGTGCCAGCCCCCCAGGACTAGCGTTTGAGCAGTTCTTC. V gene TRBV11-2 combines with J gene TRBJ2-1, with 9 bases fitting TRBD2. The CDR3 is made up of 13 amino acids. J lost 9 bases, V lost 8 bases, and 8 bases had no gene match. Germline CDR1 is SGHAT and CDR2 is FQNNGV.

A word on this clonotype: At one end, the junction sequence differs from germline, possibly due to a read error. The CDR3 spells CASGFGQGGIDERFF. The CDR3 DNA reads as TGTGCCAGCGGCTTCGGACAGGGAGGCATAGATGAGCGGTTCTTC. The chain employs TRBV11-2 and TRBJ2-1, with TRBD1 identical over 8 bases. The germline CDR1 and CDR2 sequences are SGHAT and FQNNGV. The CDR3 contains 15 residues. Full variable domain (outside the CDR3, taken from reference TRBV11-2 and TRBJ2-1): EAGVAQSPRYKIIEKRQSVAFWCNPISGHATLYWYQQILGQGPKLLIQFQNNGVVDDSQLPKDRFSAERLKGVDSTLKIQPAKLEDSAVYLCASGFGQGGIDERFFGPGTRLTVL.

As to this clonotype: The CDR3 end shows no conserved phenylalanine or tryptophan, and so a read error is likely. The DNA is left out, because the CDR3 cannot be placed on it with certainty; the CDR3 is given as TCRdb lists it. The chain combines TRBV4-1 with TRBJ2-3; the D segment call TRBD2 is taken from the table without a DNA check. Germline lookup yields CDR1 MGHRA and CDR2 YSYEKL. Counting both end residues, the CDR3 totals 15 amino acids. CDR3 sequence: CASSQDSLAVDTQCS.

This clonotype was counted once. This may stem from a read error, because a much larger clone lies one nucleotide away. A read error is likely, as this CDR3 ends without the conserved phenylalanine or tryptophan. This chain uses TRBV5-6 with TRBJ2-7; the D call may be TRBD1 or TRBD2 (5 bases each). Germline CDR1 SGHDT, CDR2 YYEEEE. This CDR3 is 18 amino acids long. Trimming removed 2 bases from V and 2 bases from J, with 23 bases in between. The CDR3 region is CASSLATGTAIFTYEQYL. The CDR3 region has the DNA TGTGCCAGCAGCTTAGCTACCGGGACGGCAATATTTACCTACGAGCAGTACTTA.

The chain has TRBV7-9 and TRBJ2-7; tentative D call: TRBD2 (5 bases). Germline CDR1 and CDR2: SEHNR and FQNEAQ (reference sequence). Trimming pared 1 base from V and 12 bases from J, leaving 19 bases between. This CDR3 spans 14 amino acids. CDR3 bases: TGTGCCAGCAGCTTAGGCCCCCCACCCGGCGGGCGGTACTTC. Translated, it gives CASSLGPPPGGRYF.

Notes on this clonotype: A much larger clone differs from this one at a single base, so this may be a read error. The V and J genes are TRBV5-4 and TRBJ2-1; possible D gene TRBD1, 6 bases. CDR3 length: 14 residues. The germline CDR1 and CDR2 sequences are SGHNT and YYREEE (reference sequence). CDR3 coding DNA: TGTGCCAACAGCTTGGGGACAATTGACAATGAGCAGTTCTTC. This codes for CANSLGTIDNEQFF.

About this clonotype: One end of the junction varies from germline; a read error may be responsible. V is TRBV11-3 and J is TRBJ2-1, with a possible D match to TRBD2 (6 bases). Germline assignment: CDR1 SGHNT and CDR2 YENEEA. The CDR3 consists of 14 residues. DNA of the CDR3: TGTGCCAGCAGCTTAGTCTGGACTAACAATGAACAGTTCTTC. Translation gives CASSLVWTNNEQFF.

A remark on this clonotype: One end of the junction is discordant with germline, which a read error may explain. The V call is TRBV11-2, the J call TRBJ1-2, with D unclear. There are 13 residues in the CDR3. Germline V gives CDR1 SGHAT, CDR2 FQNNGV. CDR3 bases: TGTGCCTGCAGCGACGGACTAGGGTATGGCTACACCTTC. The encoded protein is CACSDGLGYGYTF.

This clonotype has a count of ten or more. The rearrangement joins TRBV6-1 to TRBJ2-4, with D hard to call. V lost 7 bases, J lost 0 bases, and 10 bases lay in between. CDR1 is MNHNS and CDR2 is SASEGT in the germline V gene. CDR3 size: 14 residues. CDR3 sequence (DNA): TGTGCCAGCATGGAGTCCGTAGCCAAAAACATTCAGTACTTC. Its translation is CASMESVAKNIQYF.

Points on this clonotype: This sequence may be a read error, since a much larger clone differs from it by one base. J is TRBJ2-3 and V is TRBV5-1, with 9 bases fitting TRBD2. CDR3 length: 16 amino acids. The ends lost 5 bases at V and 5 bases at J; junction bases unmatched: 12. Germline V gene lookup returns CDR1 SGHRS and CDR2 YFSETQ. The chain's CDR3 is CASRSRLAVLKDTQYF. The CDR3 coding sequence is TGCGCCAGCAGATCCCGACTAGCGGTCCTGAAAGATACGCAGTATTTT.

For this clonotype: The germline gene is not matched at one end of the junction; a read error may be the cause. The V and J genes are TRBV29-1 and TRBJ2-2; D possibly uses TRBD1 or TRBD2 (5 bases each). The CDR3 contains 16 residues. The germline CDR1 and CDR2 sequences are SQVTM and ANQGSEA. CDR3: CSAEISGGANTGELFF. Here the CDR3 DNA reads TGCAGCGCTGAAATTAGTGGGGGAGCGAACACCGGGGAGCTATTTTTT.

On this clonotype itself: Since a much larger clone is just one base distant, this may be a read error. The CDR3 sequence is CASNKGAGEQYF. CDR3 coding DNA: TGCGCCAGCAATAAGGGGGCTGGGGAGCAGTACTTC. V usage is TRBV10-1 and J usage is TRBJ2-7; 7 nucleotides align to TRBD1. V lost 7 bases to trimming and J lost 7 bases; unmatched junction nucleotides: 7. The CDR3 loop spans 12 amino acids. Germline V gene data show CDR1 as WNHNN and CDR2 as SYGVQD (reference sequence).

V gene TRBV11-2 combines with J gene TRBJ2-7, with TRBD1 matching 7 bases. V shed 5 bases and J 3 bases; nucleotides not matched to a gene: 10. CDR1 is SGHAT and CDR2 is FQNNGV in the germline V gene. CDR3 size: 15 residues. The CDR3, as DNA: TGTGCCAGCAGCGCCCGAGACAGGGATTTCTACGAGCAGTACTTC. It specifies CASSARDRDFYEQYF.

Points on this clonotype: A read error may account for a junction end that differs from germline. The CDR3 region is CDSSSTGPGNEHFF. CDR3 nucleotides: TGTGACAGCAGTTCAACGGGCCCTGGGAATGAGCACTTCTTC. The V call is TRBV11-2, the J call TRBJ2-1; D is undetermined. Germline loops: CDR1 SGHAT, CDR2 FQNNGV. CDR3 length equals 14 residues.

A single count supports this clonotype. This may arise from a read error, as a much more abundant clone is one base away. The V gene is TRBV5-5, the J gene TRBJ2-5, with 10 positions matching TRBD1. Germline V gene data show CDR1 as SGHKS and CDR2 as YYEKEE (reference sequence). CDR3 length: 13 residues. Here the CDR3 reads CTSRGQGQETQYF. The CDR3 DNA follows: TGTACCAGCAGGGGACAGGGGCAAGAGACCCAGTACTTC.

On this clonotype itself: A read error is possible here, since a much larger clone lies one base away. The chain employs TRBV14 and TRBJ1-1; the D is unclear. The CDR3 covers 13 residues. The germline V gene has CDR1 SGHDN and CDR2 FVKESK. The CDR3 sequence is CASRGPWNTETFF. The CDR3 DNA reads TGTGCCAGCAGGGGTCCCTGGAACACTGAAACTTTCTTT.

Remarks on this clonotype: Being one base from a much bigger clone, this may be a read error. Because the CDR3's place on the DNA is in doubt, the DNA is left out and the CDR3 is given as listed by TCRdb. This chain uses TRBV6-1 with TRBJ1-3. CDR1 MNHNS and CDR2 SASEGT come from the germline V gene. From its first to its last residue, the CDR3 has 14 amino acids. CDR3: CASTVAAPGNTIYF.

On this clonotype itself: It is likely a read error, because the conserved phenylalanine at the end of the CDR3 is missing. The chain links TRBV11-2 to TRBJ2-7; no clear D. Germline CDR1 is SGHAT and CDR2 is FQNNGV. V lost 2 bases, J lost 2 bases, and 10 bases lay in between. The CDR3 length is 14 residues. The CDR3 sequence: CASSLIDTTYEQYI. CDR3 bases: TGTGCCAGCAGCTTAATTGACACTACCTACGAGCAGTACATC.

Turning to this clonotype: A much bigger clone sits one base away, suggesting this may be a read error. This sequence joins TRBV6-5 and TRBJ1-2, with 8 positions matching TRBD1. Germline CDR1 MNHEY, CDR2 SVGAGI. J was trimmed by 3 bases and V by 5 bases; bases with no gene match: 2. The CDR3 totals 13 residues. CDR3 protein: CASSNRGDYGYTF. CDR3 nucleotides: TGTGCCAGCAGTAACAGGGGGGACTATGGCTACACCTTC.

This clonotype has more than one count but fewer than ten. V is TRBV12-3 or TRBV12-4 and J is TRBJ2-7; D gene unclear. The V and J ends lost 5 bases and 5 bases respectively, with 13 bases between them. The CDR3 spans 13 residues. This CDR3 is CASSTPEVHEQYF. As DNA, the CDR3 is TGTGCCAGCAGTACGCCCGAGGTCCACGAGCAGTACTTC.